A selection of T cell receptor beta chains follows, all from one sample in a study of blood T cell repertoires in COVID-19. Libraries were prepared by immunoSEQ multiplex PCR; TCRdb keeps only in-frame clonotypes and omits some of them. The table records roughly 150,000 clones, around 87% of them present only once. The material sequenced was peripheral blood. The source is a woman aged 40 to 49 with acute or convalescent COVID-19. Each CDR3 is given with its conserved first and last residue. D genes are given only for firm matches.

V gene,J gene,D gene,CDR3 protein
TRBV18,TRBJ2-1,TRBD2,CASSPGRADLNEQFF
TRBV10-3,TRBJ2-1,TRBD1,CAISYPGQGYDEQFF
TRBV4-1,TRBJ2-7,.,CASSQEALSSYEQYF
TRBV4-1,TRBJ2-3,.,CASSQEFAVTDTQYF
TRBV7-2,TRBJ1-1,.,CASSFSRDTEAFF
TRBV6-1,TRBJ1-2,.,CASSEFSYGYTF
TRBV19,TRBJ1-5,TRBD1,CASSGDRGFSNQPQHF
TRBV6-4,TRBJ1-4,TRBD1,CASKDRGRGKLFF
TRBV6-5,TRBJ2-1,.,CASSYEHGQINEQFF
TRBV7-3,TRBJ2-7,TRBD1,CASSPGQGYEQYF
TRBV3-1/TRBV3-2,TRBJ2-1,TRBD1,CASSQNDRVGYNEQFF
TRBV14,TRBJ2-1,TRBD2,CASSHDSTSGAYNEQFF
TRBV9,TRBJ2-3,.,CASSVALDTQYF
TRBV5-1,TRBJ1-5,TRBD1,CASSPETGQPQHF
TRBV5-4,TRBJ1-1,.,CASSLGGGHLGNTEAFF
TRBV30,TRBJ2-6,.,CAWSVLGAGANVLTF
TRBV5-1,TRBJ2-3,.,CASSLGDIGGDTQYF
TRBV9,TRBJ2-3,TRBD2,CASSVGSLAGDTQYF
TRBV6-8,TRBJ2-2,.,CASSYPRNRGGGNTGELFF
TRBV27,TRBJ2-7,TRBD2,CASSLSALAGIYEQYF
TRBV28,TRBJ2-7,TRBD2,CASVSGALSYEQYF
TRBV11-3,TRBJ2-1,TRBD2,CASSRWTSGMNEQFF
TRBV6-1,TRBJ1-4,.,CASSEALRGSLEKLFF
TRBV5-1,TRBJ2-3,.,CASSLGQFPDTQYF
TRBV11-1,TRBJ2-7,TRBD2,CASSFLAGSSYEQYF
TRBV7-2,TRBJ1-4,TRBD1,CASSSRQGRANEKLFF
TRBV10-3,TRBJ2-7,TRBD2,CAISGAGGPREQYF
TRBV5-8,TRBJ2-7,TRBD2,CASSTLRKTSGSYEQYF
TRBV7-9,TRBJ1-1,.,CASSLGGAGANTEAFF
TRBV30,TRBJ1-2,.,CAWSEGHQQYGYTF
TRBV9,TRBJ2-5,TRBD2,CASSVEGASGGYQETQYF
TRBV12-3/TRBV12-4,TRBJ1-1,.,CASSLGANTEAFF
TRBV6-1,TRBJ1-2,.,CASSEVRKGYTF
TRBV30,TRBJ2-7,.,CAWSVLSGWAYEQYF
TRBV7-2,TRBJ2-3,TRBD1,CASSFGLGTGVTDTQYF
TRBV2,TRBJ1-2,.,CASSPPGLNYGYTF
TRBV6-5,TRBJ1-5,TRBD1,CASSAGTVHQPQHF
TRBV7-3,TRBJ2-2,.,CASSLAEASTGELFF
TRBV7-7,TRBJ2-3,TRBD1,CASSAHRGLTQYF
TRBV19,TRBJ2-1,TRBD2,CASSIVVAGGPGEQFF
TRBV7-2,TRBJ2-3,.,CASSVWAIGTDTQYF
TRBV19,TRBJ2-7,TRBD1,CASSNMGQGYEQYF
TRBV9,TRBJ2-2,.,CASSPLSGVDTGELFF
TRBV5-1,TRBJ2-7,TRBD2,CASSLKREWYEQYF
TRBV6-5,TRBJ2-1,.,CASSKNRVHEQFF
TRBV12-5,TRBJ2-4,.,CASGLGNRVKNIQYF
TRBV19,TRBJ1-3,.,CASSTRDRNTIYF
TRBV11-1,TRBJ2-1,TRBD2,CASSFPSGGSYNEQFF
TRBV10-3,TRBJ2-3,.,CAISESTQGPDTQYF
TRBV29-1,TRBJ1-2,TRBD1,CSVDRQGVGGYTF
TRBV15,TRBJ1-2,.,CATSSEGLYGYTF
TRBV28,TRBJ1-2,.,CASSLSPPGYGYTF
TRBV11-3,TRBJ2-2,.,CASSLDGRLGLTGELFF
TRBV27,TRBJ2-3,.,CASSTAADTQYF
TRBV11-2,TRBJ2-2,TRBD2,CASSSGTSGRPGELFF
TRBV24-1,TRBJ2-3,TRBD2,CATRGTSGTDTQYF
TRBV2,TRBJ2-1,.,CASSDPEGRSTYVNEQFF